A selection of T cell receptor beta chains follows, all from one sample in a study of T cells after yellow fever vaccination. TCRdb fed the 5' RACE reads into MiXCR, producing one record per CDR3 protein. The table includes 500,000 to 650,000 distinct CDR3 sequences, about 17% detected once. Source: PBMCs, taken 5 days after the first yellow fever vaccination. The origin of the receptors is a man younger than 35 who received the YFV17D yellow fever vaccine. The CDR3 runs from the conserved cysteine through the conserved F or W. Each record gives: D gene, J gene, V gene, clone size, CDR3 DNA, CDR3 protein. D genes are given only for firm matches. Clone sizes are given selectively: once, few, many, or a class where the clone is expanded.

>TRBD1|TRBJ2-2|TRBV4-3|NA
TGCGCCAGCAGCCAAGAGGGACAGAAAACCGGGGAGCTGTTTTTT
CASSQEGQKTGELFF
>NA|TRBJ1-1|TRBV6-2/TRBV6-3|NA
TGTGCCAGCAGTTACAGTCCGAGAATGAACACTGAAGCTTTCTTT
CASSYSPRMNTEAFF
>TRBD1|TRBJ1-4|TRBV7-2|once
TGTGCCAGCAGCCAGGGGGTGAATGAAAAACTGTTTTTT
CASSQGVNEKLFF
>TRBD2|TRBJ2-3|TRBV6-1|NA
TGTGCCAGCAGTCAGAGGACTAGCGGATTAGAACCCGGGACGCAGTATTTT
CASSQRTSGLEPGTQYF
>NA|TRBJ2-6|TRBV4-3|NA
TGCGCCAGCAGCCAAGATGGGCCAGGGAATGCTGGGGCCAACGTCCTGACTTTC
CASSQDGPGNAGANVLTF
>TRBD1|TRBJ1-2|TRBV4-2|NA
TGTGCCAGCAGCCAAGAGGACAGGGGCTATGGCTACACCTTC
CASSQEDRGYGYTF
>NA|TRBJ1-6|TRBV18|NA
TGTGCCAGCTCACCCTCCGACAGCGCCGGCCATTCACCCCTCCACTTT
CASSPSDSAGHSPLHF
>TRBD1|TRBJ2-1|TRBV15|few
TGTGCCACCAGCGGCTTGGCCCGGGACAGGGGGTACTGGGGGTACAATGAGCAGTTCTTC
CATSGLARDRGYWGYNEQFF
>TRBD1|TRBJ1-4|TRBV20-1|few
TGCAGTGCTAGATACCCAGGCAGGGGGGCTGAAAAACTGTTTTTT
CSARYPGRGAEKLFF
>TRBD1|TRBJ1-2|TRBV12-3/TRBV12-4|few
TGTGCCAGCAGTCCAAGCCCAGGGGGCGCGGGAGGCTACACCTTC
CASSPSPGGAGGYTF
>NA|TRBJ2-7|TRBV29-1|few
TGCAGCGTTGCTTCGGGGAGCTCCTACGAGCAGTACTTC
CSVASGSSYEQYF
>NA|TRBJ1-5|TRBV20-1|NA
TGCAGTGCTAGAATCGGAAGCAATCAGCCCCAGCATTTT
CSARIGSNQPQHF
>TRBD2|TRBJ2-5|TRBV12-3/TRBV12-4|NA
TGTGCCAGCAGTTTTCGGGTAGCGGGGGGCCGGGACTTC
CASSFRVAGGRDF
>NA|TRBJ2-7|TRBV5-8|many
TGTGCCAGCAGACCAGGGGTCGGGGCTTTGTACGAGCAGTACTTC
CASRPGVGALYEQYF
>NA|TRBJ2-3|TRBV4-3|few
TGCGCCAGCAGCCAAGCACCGCAGGGGTTTACAGATACGCAGTATTTT
CASSQAPQGFTDTQYF
>TRBD2|TRBJ2-7|TRBV7-8|NA
TGTGCCACCGGGGGGGCGGACTACTCCTACGAGCAGTACTTC
CATGGADYSYEQYF
>NA|TRBJ2-7|TRBV27|NA
TGTGCCAGCAGTTTATTTCGAACACACTACGAGCAGTACTTC
CASSLFRTHYEQYF
>TRBD1|TRBJ2-1|TRBV7-7|few
TGTGCTAGCAGCTTAGGGACAGGGGGTGACAATGAGCAGTTCTTC
CASSLGTGGDNEQFF
>NA|TRBJ2-5|TRBV5-1|few
TGCGCCAGCAGCGGAGGACAGTTGATAGAGACCCAGTACTTC
CASSGGQLIETQYF
>NA|TRBJ1-5|TRBV10-3|few
TGTGCCATCAGTGAGTCGAGTCAGCCCCAGCATTTT
CAISESSQPQHF
>TRBD1|TRBJ1-2|TRBV7-9|few
TGTGCCAGCAGCCCACCGGGACAGGGGGCGGGAGGCTACACCTTC
CASSPPGQGAGGYTF
>NA|TRBJ2-5|TRBV6-5|NA
TGTGCCAGCAGTTACTCGGGCGGGACCGGGGAGACCCAGTACTTC
CASSYSGGTGETQYF
>TRBD2|TRBJ2-2|TRBV5-1|NA
TGCGCCAGCAGCTTGGCTAGCGGGGGGGCCGACACCGGGGAGCTGTTTTTT
CASSLASGGADTGELFF
>TRBD2|TRBJ2-1|TRBV18|few
TGTGCCAGCTCACCCTGGCCACTAGCGGGCACCCTCTCCTACAATGAGCAGTTCTTC
CASSPWPLAGTLSYNEQFF
>TRBD2|TRBJ2-1|TRBV11-2|few
TGTGCCAGCACCCGGGGGTGGCGGGGGGACTACAATGAGCAGTTCTTC
CASTRGWRGDYNEQFF
>NA|TRBJ2-1|TRBV6-2/TRBV6-3|few
TGTGCCAGCAGTAGGGGATTGGCAGCCAATGAGCAGTTCTTC
CASSRGLAANEQFF
>TRBD1|TRBJ2-1|TRBV6-2/TRBV6-3|few
TGTGCCAGCAGTTACCCTGTCAGGGGGAATGAGCAGTTCTTC
CASSYPVRGNEQFF
>NA|TRBJ1-2|TRBV20-1|NA
TGCAGTGCTAGAATCGCCGGCGGTAACTATGGCTACACCTTC
CSARIAGGNYGYTF
>NA|TRBJ2-3|TRBV20-1|NA
TGCAGTGCTACGGGGGTTGACAGTGGTAGCACAGATACGCAGTATTTT
CSATGVDSGSTDTQYF
>NA|TRBJ1-2|TRBV6-1|many
TGTGCCAGCAGTGCAGACAGCGCCTTAGGCTATGGCTACACCTTC
CASSADSALGYGYTF
>NA|TRBJ1-3|TRBV5-1|NA
TGCGCCAGCAGCTCGAAGGAAGGTGCAGAGGGTATCGGAAACACCATATATTTT
CASSSKEGAEGIGNTIYF
>NA|TRBJ2-3|TRBV5-1|NA
TGCGCCAGCTCGGCTACAGGCAGTGGAGATACGCAGTATTTT
CASSATGSGDTQYF
>NA|TRBJ2-3|TRBV20-1|few
TGCAGTGCTAGGATCGGCGGACTGGCCGAGGGGGCGCAGTATTTT
CSARIGGLAEGAQYF
>TRBD1|TRBJ1-2|TRBV20-1|few
TGCAGTGCCCCCGGGACAGATTTACTCTACTATGGCTACACCTTC
CSAPGTDLLYYGYTF
>NA|TRBJ2-1|TRBV10-3|few
TGTGCCATCAGTGGTGGACGTGGGACAAACAATAACTACAATGAGCAGTTCTTC
CAISGGRGTNNNYNEQFF
>TRBD1|TRBJ2-3|TRBV5-1|few
TGCGCCAGCAGCCCGCTGACCCAGGGGGCCACAGATACGCAGTATTTT
CASSPLTQGATDTQYF
>TRBD1|TRBJ1-2|TRBV27|NA
TGTGCCAGCAGTCCCATGAGGCAGGGGGTCTATGGCTACACCTTC
CASSPMRQGVYGYTF
>NA|TRBJ2-3|TRBV12-3/TRBV12-4|NA
TGTGCCAGCAGTCCCTGGGCCCGCACAGATACGCAGTATTTT
CASSPWARTDTQYF
>NA|TRBJ2-7|TRBV5-1|NA
TGCGCCAGCAGCTTGCAAGGTCTATCCTACGAGCAGTACTTC
CASSLQGLSYEQYF
>NA|TRBJ2-2|TRBV27|few
TGTGCCAGCAGCATTGAGGGGGAGGTTAACGAGGAGCTGTTTTTT
CASSIEGEVNEELFF
>NA|TRBJ1-5|TRBV9|few
TGTGCCAGCAGCGTAGGGGGGATCGCTTTTCAGCCCCAGCATTTT
CASSVGGIAFQPQHF
>NA|TRBJ2-5|TRBV6-5|few
TGTGCCAGCAGTTACTCCCACGCCCAGTACTTC
CASSYSHAQYF
>NA|TRBJ1-1|TRBV7-8|NA
TGTGCCAGCAGCTTAGTCCTCGGGGGGGTTCGGAGAAAAGCTTTCTTT
CASSLVLGGVRRKAFF
>NA|TRBJ1-3|TRBV20-1|NA
TGCAGTGCAAGGGACAACTCTGGAAACACCATATATTTT
CSARDNSGNTIYF
>TRBD2|TRBJ2-3|TRBV6-1|NA
TGTGCCAGTATAGGGGCTAGCGGGGCACTGAACACAGATACGCAGTATTTT
CASIGASGALNTDTQYF
>NA|TRBJ2-1|TRBV5-8|NA
TGTGCCAGCAGCCGTTCAGATGAGCAGTTCTTC
CASSRSDEQFF
>TRBD1|TRBJ2-7|TRBV4-2|NA
TGTGCCAGCAGCCAAGATAACGGGGGACAGGGGTCCTACGAGCAGTACTTC
CASSQDNGGQGSYEQYF
>NA|TRBJ2-5|TRBV12-3/TRBV12-4|many
TGTGCCAGCAGTTCCCGGGACCCAGACCAAGAGACCCAGTACTTC
CASSSRDPDQETQYF